This T cell receptor beta chain was profiled in a study of blood T cell repertoires in COVID-19. On the study more broadly: The origin of the acute and convalescent COVID-19 samples was the United States, Italy and Spain. Sources were T cells, B-cell-depleted T cells, or PBMCs; the material itself was cDNA or gDNA.

With 6 bases removed from V and 5 bases from J, the gap between germline ends came to 13 bases. The CDR3 runs 14 residues. Germline V gives CDR1 SGHTA, CDR2 FQGTGA. In the source study's methods: For nucleated cells, counts were estimated from reference gene primer amplification. Profiling relied on immunoSEQ multiplex PCR, and the TCRdb table lists in-frame clones only, not all of them. V and J calls and clone size follow that table, whereas D and trimming were derived from the DNA. The sample contains 200,000 to 300,000 clones, 84% of which appear only once. The source is a human donor in a cohort sampled during active COVID-19. Material for sequencing was peripheral blood. This sequence joins TRBV7-3 and TRBJ2-2, with D possibly TRBD2 on 5 matching bases. CDR3 coding DNA: TGTGCCAGCAGTCGGGGATCGTTAACCGGGGAGCTGTTTTTT. Translating it yields CASSRGSLTGELFF.